The 21 T cell receptor beta chains reported below all come from one sample, sequenced in a study of cytomegalovirus exposure and HLA in healthy donors. Researchers ran the PCR with 60 Vbeta and 13 Jbeta primers. The protocol was immunoSEQ multiplex PCR, while the TCRdb copy is restricted to in-frame clones and leaves out a portion. Among some 190,000 clones listed, about 85% were seen once. Sequencing was performed on PBMCs. The receptors originated from a boy between 2 and 15 years old in good health and CMV-seronegative.

This sequence joins TRBV7-2 and TRBJ2-1, with TRBD2 matching 7 bases. After removal of 2 bases from V and 0 bases from J, the junction contained 4 bases not matched to a gene. The CDR3 extends over 16 amino acids. The germline V gene encodes CDR1 SGHTA and CDR2 FQGNSA. The CDR3 reads CASSLNGGSSYNEQFF. In DNA form, the CDR3 reads TGTGCCAGCAGCTTAAACGGCGGGAGCTCCTACAATGAGCAGTTCTTC.

The J gene is TRBJ2-2, the V gene TRBV12-5, with TRBD2 as a possible D gene (5 bases). The V gene's germline CDR1 is LGHNT and CDR2 FRNRAP. CDR3 size: 12 residues. The ends were cut back, 6 bases at V and 5 bases at J, with 7 bases in the middle. CDR3 sequence (DNA): TGTGCTAGTGGACTAGGTACCGGGGAGCTGTTTTTT. Translated: CASGLGTGELFF.

This clone has more than one count but fewer than ten. The V call is TRBV4-1, the J call TRBJ2-5, with a tentative D call TRBD1 (5 bases). Trimming left V 2 bases short and J 1 base short, with 11 bases between. CDR3 size: 15 residues. The germline V gene has CDR1 MGHRA and CDR2 YSYEKL. Here the CDR3 reads CASSQFPGPQETQYF. The CDR3, as DNA: TGCGCCAGCAGCCAATTTCCAGGGCCCCAAGAGACCCAGTACTTC.

The CDR3 here is CASSQFFGGLDRRSGANVLTF. CDR3 nucleotide sequence: TGCGCCAGCAGTCAATTCTTTGGAGGCCTGGACCGCCGCTCTGGGGCCAACGTCCTGACTTTC. The chain has TRBV23-1 and TRBJ2-6; D is perhaps TRBD2 (5 bases). TRBV23-1 is an ORF, and what it does is uncertain. CDR3 length: 21 amino acids. Trimming removed 1 base at V and 0 bases at J, with 22 bases between.

The genes are TRBV7-2 and TRBJ1-1; D perhaps matches TRBD1 (5 bases). The ends were cut back, 2 bases at V and 1 base at J, with 14 bases in the middle. Looked up from germline, CDR1 is SGHTA and CDR2 is FQGNSA. The CDR3 length is 16 residues. CDR3 bases: TGTGCCAGCAGCTTACGCCCCGGGGGTGGGAACACTGAAGCTTTCTTT. It codes for CASSLRPGGGNTEAFF.

The chain employs TRBV28 and TRBJ2-2; the match to TRBD2 covers 8 bases. This CDR3 comprises 17 residues. Germline loops: CDR1 MDHEN, CDR2 SYDVKM. Germline trimming cut 6 bases from V and 3 bases from J; bases unmatched to any gene: 12. CDR3 sequence: CASSDAGRARDTGELFF. CDR3 nucleotides: TGTGCCAGCAGCGACGCCGGGAGGGCCCGTGACACCGGGGAGCTGTTTTTT.

The rearrangement uses TRBV5-4 and TRBJ1-4; TRBD1 might be the D (6 bases). The CDR3 runs 15 residues. Germline V gene sequence: CDR1 SGHNT, CDR2 YYREEE (reference sequence). Trimming stripped 2 bases from V and 8 bases from J, with 16 bases between. In DNA, the CDR3 is TGTGCCAGCAGCTTATTTGTGCCAGGGGAGGAAAAACTGTTTTTT. Its protein is CASSLFVPGEEKLFF.

The chain is built from TRBV6-5 and TRBJ2-7, with D tentatively TRBD1 (5 bases). The V end lost 5 bases, the J end lost 3 bases, and 14 bases lay between the germline ends. Germline V gives CDR1 MNHEY, CDR2 SVGAGI. This CDR3 contains 14 residues. As DNA, the CDR3 is TGTGCCAGCAGTGAGTTAGGGGAACTCTACGAGCAGTACTTC. This codes for CASSELGELYEQYF.

The V gene is TRBV14, the J gene TRBJ2-1, with D unresolved. Germline V gene sequence: CDR1 SGHDN, CDR2 FVKESK. This CDR3 has 15 residues. V shed 0 bases and J shed 4 bases, with 10 bases lying between them. The CDR3 DNA follows: TGTGCCAGCAGCCAAGATATTGCGACTTACAATGAGCAGTTCTTC. It specifies CASSQDIATYNEQFF.

The chain is built from TRBV2 and TRBJ2-3; 7 nucleotides align to TRBD2. Losses at the gene ends were 4 bases for V and 1 base for J; bases not matched to a gene: 5. CDR3 length: 15 residues. From germline, CDR1 is SNHLY and CDR2 FYNNEI. CDR3 protein: CASSVMGGGTDTQYF. The CDR3 region has the DNA TGTGCCAGCAGTGTAATGGGGGGGGGCACAGATACGCAGTATTTT. Variable domain in full (rest from reference TRBV2 and TRBJ2-3): EPEVTQTPSHQVTQMGQEVILRCVPISNHLYFYWYRQILGQKVEFLVSFYNNEISEKSEIFDDQFSVERPDGSNFTLKIRSTKLEDSAMYFCASSVMGGGTDTQYFGPGTRLTVL.

This clone was seen only once. The V and J genes are TRBV27 and TRBJ1-2, with 8 bases matching TRBD1. The V segment lost 5 bases and the J segment 4 bases; nucleotides outside the gene matches: 9. Germline values: CDR1 MNHEY, CDR2 SMNVEV (reference sequence). The CDR3 runs to 15 residues. The chain's CDR3 is CASSLGQGDIYGYTF. The CDR3 DNA is TGTGCCAGCAGTCTAGGACAGGGCGACATCTATGGCTACACCTTC.

V is TRBV11-2 and J is TRBJ2-7; 7 bases match TRBD1. V gave up 1 base and J gave up 3 bases; unmatched junction bases: 6. The CDR3 runs 15 residues. Looked up from germline, CDR1 is SGHAT and CDR2 is FQNNGV. CDR3 amino acids: CASSLGAGGRYEQYF. CDR3 DNA: TGTGCCAGCAGCTTAGGCGCAGGGGGACGCTACGAGCAGTACTTC.

The V and J genes are TRBV6-6 and TRBJ2-3; 10 nucleotides align to TRBD1. V lost 7 bases and J lost 5; bases outside the gene matches: 9. Germline-derived CDR1 and CDR2 are MNHNY and SVGAGI (reference sequence). The CDR3 consists of 15 residues. For the CDR3, the DNA is TGTGCCAGCACCGGTCGGGACAGGGGAAGAGATACGCAGTATTTT. Protein: CASTGRDRGRDTQYF.

This chain joins TRBV5-4 and TRBJ2-7; TRBD2 is a possible D gene (5 bases). Trimming took 2 bases from V and 6 from J, leaving 15 bases between them. The CDR3 consists of 14 residues. Germline V gene lookup returns CDR1 SGHNT and CDR2 YYREEE (reference sequence). The CDR3 region has the DNA TGTGCCAGCAGCTTAAGTGGGAGTCGGAGCGAGCAGTACTTC. Its translation is CASSLSGSRSEQYF. Drawing the rest from reference TRBV5-4 and TRBJ2-7, the complete variable domain is ETGVTQSPTHLIKTRGQQVTLRCSSQSGHNTVSWYQQALGQGPQFIFQYYREEENGRGNFPPRFSGLQFPNYSSELNVNALELDDSALYLCASSLSGSRSEQYFGPGTRLTVT.

The chain uses TRBV5-1 and TRBJ2-3, with D possibly TRBD2 on 5 matching bases. The germline CDR1 and CDR2 sequences are SGHRS and YFSETQ. This CDR3 has 14 amino acids. V was pared by 4 bases and J by 0 bases, with 9 bases between. The CDR3, as DNA: TGCGCCAGCAGCCGGACTGCTAGCACAGATACGCAGTATTTT. Protein product: CASSRTASTDTQYF.

V usage is TRBV28 and J usage is TRBJ2-2; 7 bases line up with TRBD1. Trimming at V came to 8 bases and at J to 0 bases, leaving 18 bases not matched to a gene. The CDR3 loop spans 19 amino acids. Germline CDR1 and CDR2: MDHEN and SYDVKM. The CDR3, as DNA: TGTGCCAGCCAAATCGGGACAGAAGAATACCCCGCGAACACCGGGGAGCTGTTTTTT. Protein product: CASQIGTEEYPANTGELFF.

This chain connects TRBV29-1 to TRBJ1-1, with 8 bases matching TRBD1. With V trimmed by 1 base and J by 4 bases, 8 bases remained unmatched. The CDR3 length is 15 residues. Germline lookup yields CDR1 SQVTM and CDR2 ANQGSEA. This CDR3 reads CSVEAQGAMVTEAFF. CDR3 nucleotides: TGCAGCGTTGAAGCCCAGGGGGCAATGGTCACTGAAGCTTTCTTT.

The V call is TRBV13, the J call TRBJ2-1; a weak D match, TRBD1 (6 bases). V shed 7 bases and J shed 8 bases, with 12 bases lying between them. The CDR3 runs to 12 residues. Germline CDR1 reads PRHDT; CDR2 reads FYEKMQ (reference sequence). CDR3 loop: CASTGARYEQFF. CDR3 in DNA: TGTGCCAGCACAGGGGCAAGGTATGAGCAGTTCTTC.

The rearrangement joins TRBV6-4 to TRBJ2-7, with TRBD2 as a possible D gene (6 bases). The germline gives CDR1 MRHNA, CDR2 SNTAGT. Trimming left V 4 bases short and J 4 bases short, with 14 bases between. CDR3 length: 14 amino acids. The CDR3 DNA is TGTGCCAGCAGTGTGGGGAGCGGGTTATACGAGCAGTACTTC. Its translation is CASSVGSGLYEQYF.

The chain joins TRBV30 to TRBJ2-1; 11 nucleotides match TRBD1. V shed 5 bases and J 2 bases; nucleotides not matched to a gene: 2. This CDR3 comprises 14 residues. The germline V gene encodes CDR1 GTSNPN and CDR2 SVGIG (reference sequence). In nucleotides, the CDR3 is TGTGCCTGGGGGGGACAGGGGGCCTACAATGAGCAGTTCTTC. Translated, it gives CAWGGQGAYNEQFF.

V gene TRBV6-1 combines with J gene TRBJ2-7; the D gene is possibly TRBD1 (5 bases). Germline lookup yields CDR1 MNHNS and CDR2 SASEGT. V was shortened by 8 bases and J by 6 bases, with 20 bases between the two germline ends. The CDR3 length is 14 residues. CDR3 bases: TGTGCCAGCTCGTGGGGAATTCAGGGAAGCGAGCAGTACGTC. This sequence encodes CASSWGIQGSEQYV.